This T cell receptor (beta chain) was recorded in a study of regulatory T cells in long-lasting Graves disease. Study-wide points: There was favoring of TRBV28, TRBJ1-2 and TRBJ2-5 in persistent disease.

Germline-derived CDR1 and CDR2 are MNHEY and SVGEGT. V lost 2 bases and J lost 4, with 16 bases in between. The CDR3 has 16 amino acids. TCR beta libraries were built with iRepertoire HTBI primers and Arm-PCR of CDR3 regions. TCRdb independently ran MiXCR on the multiplex PCR reads; one entry per CDR3 protein. The sample consists of about 330,000 distinct CDR3 sequences, around 15% of them appearing once. Sample time point: newly diagnosed GD, antithyroid drugs for less than 3 months. PBMCs provided the RNA from which the TCR library was made. Points on this clonotype: Its antigen is currently unknown.

The sample was also reused in another study, on T cells in Graves' hyperthyroidism and ophthalmopathy.

This TCR derives from a young woman with Graves disease. The V and J genes are TRBV6-2 or TRBV6-3 and TRBJ2-3; D tentatively reads TRBD1 or TRBD2 (6 bases each). This specimen was peripheral blood mononuclear cells (PBMCs), taken at new diagnosis, from a patient treated with antithyroid drugs. The CDR3 sequence: CASSYGGQGIADTQYF. CDR3 bases: TGTGCCAGCAGTTACGGGGGGCAGGGTATTGCAGATACGCAGTATTTT.